This entry features one T cell receptor (beta chain) sequence. The antigen is undetermined. A second about 6 to 12 cycle PCR used barcoded and J-beta primers. TCRdb analysed the 5' RACE reads with MiXCR anew, one entry per CDR3 protein. The sample records over a million distinct CDR3 sequences, 40% to 50% being singletons. These data come from a study of blood T cells in healthy people across ages. Germline CDR1 is LGHDT and CDR2 is YNNKEL (reference sequence). The CDR3 consists of 15 residues. General study findings and limits: Naive CD4+ cells and diversity were both higher in long-lived donors than in aged donors.

Extractions gave at least 5 micrograms of total RNA per sample. The sample was blood. The receptor was isolated from a woman aged 55-75 years in good health. The chain is built from TRBV3-1 and TRBJ2-5; D could derive from TRBD1 or TRBD2 (5 bases each). The closer fit of TRBJ2-7 to the DNA end suggests the J call may be wrong. CDR3 in amino acids: CASSQGVGERYEQYF. As DNA, the CDR3 is TGTGCCAGCAGCCAAGGTGTGGGGGAGCGGTACGAGCAGTACTTC.